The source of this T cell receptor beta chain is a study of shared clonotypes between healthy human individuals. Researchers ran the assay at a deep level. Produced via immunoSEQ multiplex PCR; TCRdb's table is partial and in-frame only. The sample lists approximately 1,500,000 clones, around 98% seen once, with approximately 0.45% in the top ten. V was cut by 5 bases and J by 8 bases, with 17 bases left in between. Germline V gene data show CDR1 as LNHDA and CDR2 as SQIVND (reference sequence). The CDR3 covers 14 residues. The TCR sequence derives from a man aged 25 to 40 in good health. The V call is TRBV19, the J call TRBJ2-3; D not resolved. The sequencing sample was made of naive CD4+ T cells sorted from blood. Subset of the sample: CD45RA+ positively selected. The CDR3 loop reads CASSRTSPKVTQYF. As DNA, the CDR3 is TGTGCCAGTAGTCGGACGTCCCCAAAGGTTACGCAGTATTTT.